The next 32 T cell receptor beta chains were all read from a single sample in a study of blood T cell repertoires in COVID-19. Produced via immunoSEQ multiplex PCR; TCRdb's table is partial and in-frame only. Seen here are more than 150,000 clones, roughly 76% observed once, and the top ten hold roughly 12%. The sequencing input was peripheral blood. These receptors were collected from a woman aged 80 or older with COVID-19, enrolled during active disease.

This chain connects TRBV28 to TRBJ2-2; unclear D gene. Trimming stripped 5 bases from V and 3 bases from J, with 19 bases between. The CDR3 is made up of 17 amino acids. Germline V lookup: CDR1 MDHEN, CDR2 SYDVKM. The CDR3 DNA reads as TGTGCCAGCAGTCCCCTCTCTTTTAAAGTAGACACCGGGGAGCTGTTTTTT. It is translated as CASSPLSFKVDTGELFF.

The rearrangement links TRBV12-3 or TRBV12-4 to TRBJ2-1; no clear D gene. Deletions cut 3 bases from V and 8 bases from J, with 8 bases between. The CDR3 is 12 residues long. Written as DNA, the CDR3 is TGTGCCAGCAGTTTTGATGAGCATGAGCAGTTCTTC. It yields the protein CASSFDEHEQFF.

This clone was counted between two and nine times. The gene calls are TRBV3-1 (or the pseudogene TRBV3-2) and TRBJ2-3, with 8 positions matching TRBD2. V lost 4 bases, J lost 4 bases, and 13 bases stayed unmatched. The length of the CDR3 is 17 residues. Germline CDR1 reads LGHDT; CDR2 reads YNNKEL (reference sequence). CDR3 in amino acids: CASSPSGAGGRSDTQYF. In DNA, the CDR3 is TGTGCCAGCAGCCCTAGCGGTGCGGGGGGCCGATCAGATACGCAGTATTTT.

This clone was seen only once. This rearrangement joins TRBV5-4 to TRBJ1-2, with 7 bases matching TRBD1. Trimming took 4 bases from V and 3 from J; bases not matched to a gene: 15. The CDR3 totals 17 residues. Germline V gene sequence: CDR1 SGHNT, CDR2 YYREEE (reference sequence). CDR3 sequence reads: CASSHATLRQGDYGYTF. CDR3 sequence (DNA): TGTGCCAGCAGCCACGCGACTCTCCGACAGGGAGACTATGGCTACACCTTC.

This chain links TRBV18 with TRBJ1-2; 7 bases match TRBD1. V was pared by 2 bases and J by 6 bases, with 6 bases of the junction left unmatched. The CDR3 length is 14 residues. The germline gives CDR1 KGHSH, CDR2 LQKENI. In DNA, the CDR3 is TGTGCCAGCTCACCAGAGGGGGCGCATCATGGCTACACCTTC. It specifies CASSPEGAHHGYTF.

J is TRBJ2-7 and V is TRBV7-8; a weak D match, TRBD2 (6 bases). V lost 1 base to trimming and J lost 7 bases, with 14 bases between them. The CDR3 length is 14 residues. Germline V gene data show CDR1 as SGHVS and CDR2 as FQNEAQ. The CDR3 loop reads CASSLGIADGEQYF. The CDR3 DNA is TGTGCCAGCAGCTTAGGAATAGCGGATGGTGAGCAGTACTTC.

The J gene is TRBJ2-1, the V gene TRBV10-3, with D perhaps matching TRBD1 (5 bases). V was clipped by 7 bases and J by 0 bases, with 10 bases between them. This CDR3 is built from 14 residues. Germline V CDR1 and CDR2: ENHRY, SYGVKD. CDR3 in DNA: TGTGCCATCACAGGGTTTCCCTCCTACAATGAGCAGTTCTTC. It is translated as CAITGFPSYNEQFF.

The chain has TRBV3-1 (or the pseudogene TRBV3-2) and TRBJ2-7; TRBD2 agrees at 13 bases. This CDR3 region has 18 residues. V trimming: 5 bases; J trimming: 2 bases; junction bases outside the gene matches: 12. In germline, CDR1 is LGHDT, CDR2 YNNKEL (reference sequence). CDR3 sequence: CASSSRLAGGYGAYEQYF. CDR3 nucleotide sequence: TGTGCCAGCAGCTCCCGACTAGCGGGAGGTTACGGGGCCTACGAGCAGTACTTC.

The chain recombines TRBV13 with TRBJ1-2; D is uncertain. With 6 bases removed from V and 4 bases from J, the gap between germline ends came to 15 bases. The germline gives CDR1 PRHDT, CDR2 FYEKMQ (reference sequence). The CDR3 consists of 14 residues. The CDR3 is CASSRGRQRYGYTF. The CDR3 nucleotides read TGTGCCAGCAGTCGCGGGCGTCAGCGCTATGGCTACACCTTC.

The chain is built from TRBV5-4 and TRBJ2-2, with D maybe TRBD2 (5 bases). V lost 1 base and J 7 bases, leaving 11 bases between the germline ends. The CDR3 spans 14 residues. The germline CDR1 and CDR2 sequences are SGHNT and YYREEE (reference sequence). The CDR3 DNA reads as TGTGCCAGCAGCTTGTTATCAAGCGGCGGGGAGCTGTTTTTT. Its protein product is CASSLLSSGGELFF.

The chain recombines TRBV7-3 with TRBJ1-6; the match to TRBD1 covers 9 bases. From germline, CDR1 is SGHTA and CDR2 FQGTGA. The length of the CDR3 is 14 residues. V gave up 5 bases and J gave up 9 bases; unmatched junction bases: 5. The DNA of the CDR3 is TGTGCCAGCAGCATGGGACAGGGAGTTTCACCCCTCCACTTT. Translating it yields CASSMGQGVSPLHF.

The chain employs TRBV19 and TRBJ2-5; 8 bases are a match to TRBD1. V trimming: 3 bases; J trimming: 6 bases; junction bases outside the gene matches: 6. CDR1 is LNHDA, CDR2 SQIVND, per germline (reference sequence). The CDR3 length is 14 residues. CDR3 amino acids: CASSIPGQVKTQYF. The CDR3 nucleotides read TGTGCCAGTAGTATTCCGGGACAGGTTAAGACCCAGTACTTC.

For the CDR3, the DNA is TGCGCCAGCAGCCACAGGCAAATGAACACTGAAGCTTTCTTT. Translating gives CASSHRQMNTEAFF. The genes are TRBV5-1 and TRBJ1-1; TRBD1 might be the D (5 bases). The V end lost 4 bases, the J end lost 0 bases, and 10 bases lay between the germline ends. Germline V gives CDR1 SGHRS, CDR2 YFSETQ. The CDR3 is 14 amino acids. Filled out from reference TRBV5-1 and TRBJ1-1, the complete variable domain reads KAGVTQTPRYLIKTRGQQVTLSCSPISGHRSVSWYQQTPGQGLQFLFEYFSETQRNKGNFPGRFSGRQFSNSRSEMNVSTLELGDSALYLCASSHRQMNTEAFFGQGTRLTVV.

This clone turned up a few times. The J gene is TRBJ2-6, the V gene TRBV27; tentatively, D is TRBD1 (6 bases). Germline-derived CDR1 and CDR2 are MNHEY and SMNVEV (reference sequence). V was pared by 6 bases and J by 3 bases, with 15 bases between. The CDR3 consists of 16 residues. CDR3 nucleotides: TGTGCCAGCAGGGGGACGATCAGGGGTGGGGCCAACGTCCTGACTTTC. Translated: CASRGTIRGGANVLTF.

V usage is TRBV12-5 and J usage is TRBJ2-7, with 10 bases aligning to TRBD1. CDR3 length equals 16 residues. V dropped 7 bases and J dropped 2; count of bases not matched to a gene: 11. Germline assignment: CDR1 LGHNT and CDR2 FRNRAP. The CDR3 spells CASATRPGTGAYEQYF. The CDR3 bases are TGTGCTAGTGCCACCCGACCCGGGACAGGGGCCTACGAGCAGTACTTC.

The V call is TRBV7-8, the J call TRBJ2-3; 8 bases map to TRBD1. With V trimmed by 0 bases and J by 8 bases, 4 bases remained unmatched. Germline CDR1 is SGHVS and CDR2 is FQNEAQ. The length of the CDR3 is 14 residues. CDR3 residues: CASSLAGQGGTQYF. CDR3 in DNA: TGTGCCAGCAGCTTAGCCGGACAGGGCGGTACGCAGTATTTT.

The chain employs TRBV28 and TRBJ1-5; D gene ambiguous. The germline V and J ends were trimmed by 2 bases and 8 bases, with 16 bases remaining between them. CDR1 and CDR2 (germline): MDHEN, SYDVKM. The CDR3 sequence is 15 residues long. CDR3: CASSLGVYGEEPQHF. The DNA of the CDR3 is TGTGCCAGCAGTTTAGGGGTTTATGGGGAGGAGCCCCAGCATTTT.

The J gene is TRBJ2-2, the V gene TRBV5-4; 9 bases line up with TRBD2. CDR3 length: 16 amino acids. Germline CDR1 reads SGHNT; CDR2 reads YYREEE (reference sequence). The trim removed 2 bases at V and 8 bases at J, leaving 10 bases unmatched. CDR3 nucleotide sequence: TGTGCCAGCAGCTTAGGAGCTAGCGGGGTCTCGGGGGAGCTGTTTTTT. Protein product: CASSLGASGVSGELFF.

The sample holds a few counts of this clone. This chain uses TRBV10-3 with TRBJ2-1; 7 positions agree with TRBD1. Per germline, CDR1 ENHRY and CDR2 SYGVKD. This CDR3 comprises 14 residues. V gave up 2 bases and J gave up 9 bases; unmatched junction bases: 7. The CDR3 nucleotides read TGTGCCATCAGTGAGCCCGGACAGGCTGGTGAGCAGTTCTTC. Its translation: CAISEPGQAGEQFF.

The chain's CDR3 is CASSGQGPYSNQPQHF. As DNA, the CDR3 is TGTGCCAGCAGTGGACAGGGGCCGTATAGCAATCAGCCCCAGCATTTT. The V call is TRBV6-1, the J call TRBJ1-5; 8 positions match TRBD1. The CDR3 extends over 16 amino acids. The germline gives CDR1 MNHNS, CDR2 SASEGT. V shed 4 bases, J shed 0 bases, and the junction held 5 bases outside the gene matches.

With regard to this clone: This specimen includes other DNA sequences encoding the same CDR3. J is TRBJ1-3 and V is TRBV28, with 7 bases that match TRBD1. Germline V lookup: CDR1 MDHEN, CDR2 SYDVKM. V trimming: 6 bases; J trimming: 2 bases; junction bases outside the gene matches: 4. The CDR3 is 14 amino acids. The CDR3 coding sequence is TGTGCCAGCAGCTCAGGGGGACCTGGAAACACCATATATTTT. Amino acids: CASSSGGPGNTIYF.

V and J are TRBV3-1 (or the pseudogene TRBV3-2) and TRBJ2-7; unclear D gene. Trimming removed 3 bases at V and 1 base at J, with 7 bases between. CDR1 is LGHDT and CDR2 is YNNKEL in the germline V gene (reference sequence). The CDR3 totals 13 residues. CDR3 in DNA: TGTGCCAGCAGCCAGGCACGTTCCTACGAGCAGTACTTC. It yields the protein CASSQARSYEQYF.

This chain connects TRBV18 to TRBJ2-3; maybe TRBD1 (6 bases). This CDR3 is built from 15 residues. Germline CDR1 and CDR2: KGHSH and LQKENI. Trimming removed 2 bases at V and 2 bases at J, with 11 bases between. In DNA, the CDR3 is TGTGCCAGCTCACCAGGACAGAGGTACACAGATACGCAGTATTTT. Protein sequence: CASSPGQRYTDTQYF.

CDR3 sequence reads: CASSSQGTGYEQYF. The CDR3 region has the DNA TGTGCCAGCAGTTCCCAGGGGACCGGCTACGAGCAGTACTTC. V is TRBV28 and J is TRBJ2-7, with a possible D match to TRBD1 (6 bases). There are 14 residues in the CDR3. The V end was cut by 4 bases, the J end by 3 bases, with 13 bases between. Looked up from germline, CDR1 is MDHEN and CDR2 is SYDVKM.

The rearrangement links TRBV24-1 to TRBJ2-2; 8 bases are shared with TRBD1. V dropped 4 bases and J dropped 4; count of bases not matched to a gene: 10. Per the germline V gene, CDR1 is KGHDR and CDR2 is SFDVKD. The CDR3 extends over 17 amino acids. CDR3 protein: CATSEYGQGPGTGELFF. The CDR3 DNA is TGTGCCACCAGTGAATATGGACAGGGCCCGGGCACCGGGGAGCTGTTTTTT.

This clone was seen a handful of times. The chain has TRBV6-6 and TRBJ1-3; TRBD1 matches 7 bases. This CDR3 is built from 14 residues. V was clipped by 2 bases and J by 2 bases; unmatched bases: 0. Germline CDR1 MNHNY, CDR2 SVGAGI (reference sequence). The CDR3 DNA reads TGTGCCAGCAGTTACCAGGGGGCTGGAAACACCATATATTTT. It codes for CASSYQGAGNTIYF.

This rearrangement joins TRBV7-9 to TRBJ1-1, with TRBD1 matching 8 bases. J was trimmed by 10 bases and V by 5 bases; bases with no gene match: 18. This CDR3 spans 16 amino acids. Germline lookup yields CDR1 SEHNR and CDR2 FQNEAQ (reference sequence). The CDR3 reads CASSPTYGQGSYGAFF. For the CDR3, the DNA is TGTGCCAGCAGCCCTACTTATGGACAGGGAAGTTATGGAGCTTTCTTT.

This sequence joins TRBV18 and TRBJ2-1; D remains ambiguous. Germline CDR1 and CDR2: KGHSH and LQKENI. The CDR3 sequence is 11 residues long. Trimming took off 6 bases at V and 10 bases at J, with 10 bases between the two ends. This CDR3 is CASSPGLEQFF. The CDR3 nucleotides are TGTGCCAGCTCCCCAGGCCTCGAGCAGTTCTTC.

In nucleotides, the CDR3 is TGTGCCAGCAGCTTAATGTATGGCAGGGGAACAGATACGCAGTATTTT. Translating it yields CASSLMYGRGTDTQYF. This chain joins TRBV7-9 and TRBJ2-3; tentative D call: TRBD1 (6 bases). V was clipped by 2 bases and J by 3 bases, with 15 bases between them. The CDR3 totals 16 residues. Germline assignment: CDR1 SEHNR and CDR2 FQNEAQ (reference sequence).

This chain links TRBV6-1 with TRBJ2-7, with a weak D call TRBD1 (5 bases). V lost 1 base, J lost 4 bases, and 14 bases lay in between. The CDR3 is made up of 15 amino acids. CDR1 and CDR2 from the germline V gene are MNHNS and SASEGT. The DNA for the CDR3 is TGTGCCAGCAGTGAAGGGGCAGGGCGGTTGTACGAGCAGTACTTC. The encoded protein is CASSEGAGRLYEQYF.

In DNA form, the CDR3 reads TGTGCCAGCGGTCGAAGGAGCGGGGACAATGAGCAGTTCTTC. Protein: CASGRRSGDNEQFF. The chain employs TRBV2 and TRBJ2-1; TRBD2 agrees at 7 bases. The ends lost 8 bases at V and 5 bases at J; junction bases unmatched: 9. Per germline, CDR1 SNHLY and CDR2 FYNNEI. CDR3 length: 14 amino acids.

The chain recombines TRBV15 with TRBJ1-2; unclear D gene. Germline V lookup: CDR1 LNHNV, CDR2 YYDKDF (reference sequence). CDR3 length: 14 amino acids. The germline V and J ends were trimmed by 0 bases and 4 bases, with 9 bases remaining between them. CDR3 coding DNA: TGTGCCACCAGCAGAGATTTAGTGTCCTATGGCTACACCTTC. It specifies CATSRDLVSYGYTF.